This TCR beta chain was recorded in a study of early T cells in non-severe SARS-CoV-2 infection. Background on the study: Sequencing was performed on bulk RNA from unsorted whole blood, leaving chains unpaired. Study observations and caveats: VDJdb matching, biased toward anti-spike CD8 responses, missed private and CD4 specificities.

This clonotype was found a few times. Its antigen is unknown. The protocol attached unique molecular identifiers to individual cDNA molecules. MiXCR was run by TCRdb on the 5' RACE reads, yielding one entry per CDR3 protein. Of 30,000 to 35,000 distinct CDR3 sequences listed, roughly 5.9% were seen once; the top ten hold less than 6.5%. V dropped 0 bases and J dropped 2; count of bases not matched to a gene: 6. This CDR3 contains 17 residues. The V gene's germline CDR1 is DFQATT and CDR2 SNEGSKA (reference sequence). V gene TRBV20-1 combines with J gene TRBJ1-6; 8 nucleotides line up with TRBD1. The sequence was collected from an adult who was a healthcare worker with PCR-confirmed SARS-CoV-2 infection or an uninfected control (not recorded which). The material sequenced was whole blood. The CDR3 protein is CSARDGGQDPYNSPLHF. Here the CDR3 DNA reads TGCAGTGCTAGAGATGGGGGACAGGACCCCTATAATTCACCCCTCCACTTT.